This T cell receptor beta chain was found in a study of cytomegalovirus exposure and HLA in healthy donors. The V and J ends lost 8 bases and 4 bases respectively, with 18 bases between them. This CDR3 spans 15 amino acids. Germline V gives CDR1 SNHLY, CDR2 FYNNEI. 60 Vbeta and 13 Jbeta primers were used in PCR. The data were produced by immunoSEQ multiplex PCR, yet TCRdb's version contains in-frame clones alone and is incomplete. The sample yields more than 95,000 clones, around 78% seen once. The sequence was obtained from a male donor in good health and CMV-seronegative. Sequencing was performed on PBMCs. The V and J genes are TRBV2 and TRBJ2-1, with D hard to call. This chain's CDR3 is CASSYERPNYNEQFF. The CDR3 DNA is TGTGCCAGCTCCTATGAACGTCCGAATTACAATGAGCAGTTCTTC.